This TCR beta chain was observed in a study of shared clonotypes between healthy human individuals. The germline V gene has CDR1 WNHNN and CDR2 SYGVQD (reference sequence). The CDR3 extends over 16 amino acids. Losses at the gene ends were 0 bases for V and 8 bases for J; bases not matched to a gene: 3. On sorted subsets, replicate PCRs used approximately 190 ng DNA, or tens of thousands of T cell genomes. Here immunoSEQ multiplex PCR was the method, and the copy in TCRdb shows in-frame clones only, minus some. This table holds some 1 million clones, 65% to 80% found once. Sequencing was carried out using memory CD4+ T cells sorted from blood. Subset here: CD45RA-negative fraction. The clonotype originates from a man aged 18 to 30 in good health. The chain has TRBV10-1 and TRBJ2-1; 14 positions agree with TRBD2. The CDR3 DNA reads TGCGCCAGCAGTGAGTCGGGACTAGCGGGAGTCGATGAGCAGTTCTTC. Its protein product is CASSESGLAGVDEQFF.